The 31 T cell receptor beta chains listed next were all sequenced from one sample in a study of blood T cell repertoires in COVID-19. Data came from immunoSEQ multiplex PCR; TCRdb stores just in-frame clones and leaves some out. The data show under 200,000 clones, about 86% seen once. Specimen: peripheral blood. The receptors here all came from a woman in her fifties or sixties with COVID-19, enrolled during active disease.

The CDR3 sequence is CASRGKWRSNQPQHF. CDR3 nucleotide sequence: TGTGCCAGCAGGGGGAAGTGGAGGAGCAATCAGCCCCAGCATTTT. This chain joins TRBV6-5 and TRBJ1-5, with D hard to call. CDR3 length equals 15 residues. Germline V gene sequence: CDR1 MNHEY, CDR2 SVGAGI. V was trimmed by 6 bases and J by 1 base, leaving 13 bases between them.

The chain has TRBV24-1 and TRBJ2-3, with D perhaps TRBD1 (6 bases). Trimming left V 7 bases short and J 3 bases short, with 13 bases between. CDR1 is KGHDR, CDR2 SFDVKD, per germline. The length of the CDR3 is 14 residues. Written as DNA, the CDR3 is TGTGCCACCAGCGAGGCCAGGGGAACAGATACGCAGTATTTT. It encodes CATSEARGTDTQYF.

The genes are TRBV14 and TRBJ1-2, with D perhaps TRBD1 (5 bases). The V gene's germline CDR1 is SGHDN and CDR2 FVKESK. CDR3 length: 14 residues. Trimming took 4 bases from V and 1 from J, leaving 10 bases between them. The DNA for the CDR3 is TGTGCCAGCAGCCCAACAGGACGTAACTATGGCTACACCTTC. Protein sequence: CASSPTGRNYGYTF.

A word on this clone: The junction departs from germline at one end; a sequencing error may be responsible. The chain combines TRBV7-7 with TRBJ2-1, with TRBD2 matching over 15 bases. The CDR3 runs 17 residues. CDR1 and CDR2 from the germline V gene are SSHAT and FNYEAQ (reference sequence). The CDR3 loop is CASSRGLAGGEYNEQFF. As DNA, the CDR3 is TGTGCTAGCAGCCGGGGACTAGCGGGAGGAGAATACAATGAGCAGTTCTTC.

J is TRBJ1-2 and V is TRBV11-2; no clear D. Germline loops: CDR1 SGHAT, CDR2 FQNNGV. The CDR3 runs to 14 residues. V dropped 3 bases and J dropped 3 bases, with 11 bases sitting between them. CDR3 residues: CASSFRLGDYGYTF. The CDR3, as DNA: TGTGCCAGCAGCTTCCGCCTCGGGGACTATGGCTACACCTTC. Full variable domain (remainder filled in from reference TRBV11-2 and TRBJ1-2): EAGVAQSPRYKIIEKRQSVAFWCNPISGHATLYWYQQILGQGPKLLIQFQNNGVVDDSQLPKDRFSAERLKGVDSTLKIQPAKLEDSAVYLCASSFRLGDYGYTFGSGTRLTVV.

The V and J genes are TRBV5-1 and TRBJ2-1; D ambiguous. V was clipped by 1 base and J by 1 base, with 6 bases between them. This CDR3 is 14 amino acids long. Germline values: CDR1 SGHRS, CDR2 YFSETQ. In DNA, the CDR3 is TGCGCCAGCAGCTTGACGCGATCCTACAATGAGCAGTTCTTC. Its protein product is CASSLTRSYNEQFF.

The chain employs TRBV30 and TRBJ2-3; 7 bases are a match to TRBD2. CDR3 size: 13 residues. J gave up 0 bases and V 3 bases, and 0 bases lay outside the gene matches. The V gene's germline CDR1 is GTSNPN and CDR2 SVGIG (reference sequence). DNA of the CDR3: TGTGCCTGGAGACTAGCGAGCACAGATACGCAGTATTTT. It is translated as CAWRLASTDTQYF.

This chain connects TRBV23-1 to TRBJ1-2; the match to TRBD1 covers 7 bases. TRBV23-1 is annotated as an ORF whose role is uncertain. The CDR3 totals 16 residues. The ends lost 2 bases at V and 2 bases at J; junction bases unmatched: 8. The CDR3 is CASSQLCDRDNYGYTF. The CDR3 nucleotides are TGCGCCAGCAGTCAACTTTGTGACAGGGACAACTATGGCTACACCTTC.

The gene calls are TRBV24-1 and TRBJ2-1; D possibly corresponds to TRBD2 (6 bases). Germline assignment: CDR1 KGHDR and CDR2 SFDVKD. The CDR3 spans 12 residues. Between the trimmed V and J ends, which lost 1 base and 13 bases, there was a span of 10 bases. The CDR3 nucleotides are TGTGCCACCAGTGATTTCTTCGGGAGTCAGTTCTTC. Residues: CATSDFFGSQFF.

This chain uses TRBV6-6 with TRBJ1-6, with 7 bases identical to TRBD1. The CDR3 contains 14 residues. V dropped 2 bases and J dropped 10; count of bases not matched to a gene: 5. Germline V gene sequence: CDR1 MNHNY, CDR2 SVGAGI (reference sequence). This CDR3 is CASSYRGRLSPLHF. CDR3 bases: TGTGCCAGCAGTTACAGGGGGCGCTTATCACCCCTCCACTTT.

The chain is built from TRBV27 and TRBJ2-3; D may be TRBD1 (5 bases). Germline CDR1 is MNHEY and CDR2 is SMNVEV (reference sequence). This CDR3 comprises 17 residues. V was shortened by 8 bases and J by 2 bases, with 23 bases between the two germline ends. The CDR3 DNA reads TGTGCCAGCGCGACGACCAGGGTACTTTCCTACACAGATACGCAGTATTTT. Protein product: CASATTRVLSYTDTQYF.

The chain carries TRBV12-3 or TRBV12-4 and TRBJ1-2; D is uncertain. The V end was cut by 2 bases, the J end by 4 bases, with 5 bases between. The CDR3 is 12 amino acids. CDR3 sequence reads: CASSLWPYGYTF. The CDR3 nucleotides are TGTGCCAGCAGTTTATGGCCCTATGGCTACACCTTC.

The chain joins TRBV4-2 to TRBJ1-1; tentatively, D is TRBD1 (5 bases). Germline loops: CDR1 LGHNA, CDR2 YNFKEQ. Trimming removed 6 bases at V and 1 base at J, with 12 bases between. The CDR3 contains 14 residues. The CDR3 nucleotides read TGTGCCAGCAGTCCCAGGGTCACGAACACTGAAGCTTTCTTT. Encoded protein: CASSPRVTNTEAFF.

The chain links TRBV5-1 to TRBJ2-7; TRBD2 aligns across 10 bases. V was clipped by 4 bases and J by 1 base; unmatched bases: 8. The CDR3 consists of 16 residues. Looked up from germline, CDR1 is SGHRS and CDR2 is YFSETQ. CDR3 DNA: TGCGCCAGCAGCCCGCGGACTAGCGGAATATCCTACGAGCAGTACTTC. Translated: CASSPRTSGISYEQYF.

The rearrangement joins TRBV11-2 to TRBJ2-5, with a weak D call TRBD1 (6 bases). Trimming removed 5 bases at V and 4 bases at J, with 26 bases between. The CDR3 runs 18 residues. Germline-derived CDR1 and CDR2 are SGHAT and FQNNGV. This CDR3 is CASSPNVWSEQGGETQYF. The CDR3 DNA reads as TGTGCCAGCAGCCCGAACGTTTGGAGCGAACAGGGCGGAGAGACCCAGTACTTC.

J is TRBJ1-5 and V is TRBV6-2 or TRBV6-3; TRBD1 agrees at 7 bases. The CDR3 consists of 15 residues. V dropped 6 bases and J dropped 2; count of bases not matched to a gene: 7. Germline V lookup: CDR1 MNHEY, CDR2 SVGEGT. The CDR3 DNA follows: TGTGCCAGCAGACCTACCGGGACAGGCAATCAGCCCCAGCATTTT. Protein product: CASRPTGTGNQPQHF.

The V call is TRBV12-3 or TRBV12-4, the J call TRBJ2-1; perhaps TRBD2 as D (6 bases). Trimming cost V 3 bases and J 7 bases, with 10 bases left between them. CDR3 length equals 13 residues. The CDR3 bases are TGTGCCAGCAGTTTTACTAGCTGGAATGAGCAGTTCTTC. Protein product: CASSFTSWNEQFF.

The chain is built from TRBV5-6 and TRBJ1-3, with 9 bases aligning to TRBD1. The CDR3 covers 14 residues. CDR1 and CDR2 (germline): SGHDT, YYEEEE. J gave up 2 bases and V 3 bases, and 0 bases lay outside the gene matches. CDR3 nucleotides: TGTGCCAGCAGCTGGGACAGGGCTGGAAACACCATATATTTT. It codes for CASSWDRAGNTIYF.

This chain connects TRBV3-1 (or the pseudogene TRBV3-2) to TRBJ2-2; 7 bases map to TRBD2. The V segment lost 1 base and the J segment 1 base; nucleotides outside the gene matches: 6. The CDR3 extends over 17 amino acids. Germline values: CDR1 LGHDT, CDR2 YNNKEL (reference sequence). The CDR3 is CASSQVAGVGNTGELFF. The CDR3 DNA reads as TGTGCCAGCAGCCAAGTGGCGGGAGTGGGGAACACCGGGGAGCTGTTTTTT.

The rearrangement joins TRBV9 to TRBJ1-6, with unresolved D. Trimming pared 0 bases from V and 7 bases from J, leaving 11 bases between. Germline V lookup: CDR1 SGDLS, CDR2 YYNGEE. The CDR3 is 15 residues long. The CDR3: CASSVGETGNSPLHF. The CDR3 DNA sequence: TGTGCCAGCAGCGTAGGAGAGACGGGGAATTCACCCCTCCACTTT.

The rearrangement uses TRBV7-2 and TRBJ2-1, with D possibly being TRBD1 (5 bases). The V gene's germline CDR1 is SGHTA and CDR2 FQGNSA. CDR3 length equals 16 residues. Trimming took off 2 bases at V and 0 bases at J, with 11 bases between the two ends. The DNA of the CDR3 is TGTGCCAGCAGCTTACAAGGGGCTGTCTCCTACAATGAGCAGTTCTTC. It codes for CASSLQGAVSYNEQFF.

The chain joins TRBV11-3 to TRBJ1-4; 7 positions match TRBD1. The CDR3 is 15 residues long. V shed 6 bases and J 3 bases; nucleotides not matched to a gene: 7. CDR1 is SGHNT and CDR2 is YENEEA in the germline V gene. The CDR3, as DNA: TGTGCCAGCAGACACCGGGACAGACCTAATGAAAAACTGTTTTTT. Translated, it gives CASRHRDRPNEKLFF.

The DNA for the CDR3 is TGTGCCAGCAGTCCCCTTGGAGGCACAGATACGCAGTATTTT. Translation: CASSPLGGTDTQYF. The chain carries TRBV28 and TRBJ2-3; unclear D gene. CDR1 is MDHEN and CDR2 is SYDVKM in the germline V gene. Trimming cost V 5 bases and J 1 base, with 10 bases left between them. The CDR3 is 14 amino acids.

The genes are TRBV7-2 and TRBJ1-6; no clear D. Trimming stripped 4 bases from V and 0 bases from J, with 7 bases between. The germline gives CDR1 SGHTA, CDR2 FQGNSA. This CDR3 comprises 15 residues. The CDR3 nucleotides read TGTGCCAGCAGCTCCCACACCTCCTATAATTCACCCCTCCACTTT. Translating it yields CASSSHTSYNSPLHF.

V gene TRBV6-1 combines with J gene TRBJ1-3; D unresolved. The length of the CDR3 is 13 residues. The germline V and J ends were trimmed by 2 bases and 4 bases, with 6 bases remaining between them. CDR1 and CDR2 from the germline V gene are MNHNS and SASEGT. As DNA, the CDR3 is TGTGCCAGCAGTGAAAATTCAGGAAACACCATATATTTT. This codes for CASSENSGNTIYF.

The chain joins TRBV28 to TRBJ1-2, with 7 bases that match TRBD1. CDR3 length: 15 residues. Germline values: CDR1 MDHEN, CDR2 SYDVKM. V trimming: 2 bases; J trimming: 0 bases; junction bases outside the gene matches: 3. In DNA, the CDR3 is TGTGCCAGCAGTTTAAAGGGGGCGGCTAACTATGGCTACACCTTC. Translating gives CASSLKGAANYGYTF.

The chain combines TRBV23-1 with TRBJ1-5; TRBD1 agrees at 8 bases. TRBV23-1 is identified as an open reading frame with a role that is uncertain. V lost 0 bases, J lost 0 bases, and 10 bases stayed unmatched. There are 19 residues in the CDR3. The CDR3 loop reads CASSQSNRGTGGSNQPQHF. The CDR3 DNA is TGCGCCAGCAGTCAATCTAACAGGGGGACCGGGGGTAGCAATCAGCCCCAGCATTTT.

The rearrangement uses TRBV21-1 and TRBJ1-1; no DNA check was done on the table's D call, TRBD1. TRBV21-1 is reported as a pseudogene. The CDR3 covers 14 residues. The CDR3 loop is CASRALKGRFKAFF. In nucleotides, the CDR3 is TGTGCCAGCAGGGCACTCAAGGGGCGTTTTAAGGCTTTCTTT.

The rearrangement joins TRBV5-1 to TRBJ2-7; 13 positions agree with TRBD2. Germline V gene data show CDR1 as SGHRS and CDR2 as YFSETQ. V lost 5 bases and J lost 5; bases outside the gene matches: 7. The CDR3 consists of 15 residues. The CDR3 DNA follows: TGCGCCAGCAGGAACGGGACTAGCGGGATCCACGAGCAGTACTTC. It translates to CASRNGTSGIHEQYF.

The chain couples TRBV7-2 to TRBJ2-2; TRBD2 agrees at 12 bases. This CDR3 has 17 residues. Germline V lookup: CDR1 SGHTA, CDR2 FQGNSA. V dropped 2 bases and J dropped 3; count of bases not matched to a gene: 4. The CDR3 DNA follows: TGTGCCAGCAGCTTATGGACTAGCGGGACCCACACCGGGGAGCTGTTTTTT. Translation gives CASSLWTSGTHTGELFF.

The CDR3 loop is CASTAQIAGGHNEQFF. CDR3 DNA: TGTGCCAGCACGGCACAGATAGCGGGAGGGCACAATGAGCAGTTCTTC. The rearrangement links TRBV7-9 to TRBJ2-1, with 11 bases aligning to TRBD2. Germline CDR1 reads SEHNR; CDR2 reads FQNEAQ (reference sequence). V lost 7 bases and J lost 5; bases outside the gene matches: 10. This CDR3 is built from 16 residues.